These 4 T cell receptor beta chains were sequenced from one sample in a study of OX40 agonist ivuxolimab in advanced cancers. Repertoires were generated with immunoSEQ multiplex PCR, while TCRdb's copy carries only in-frame clones and drops some. The sample holds some 61,000 clones, roughly 80% seen once. The sample in question was CD4+ or CD8+ T cells sorted from blood, obtained in a trial of the OX40 agonist ivuxolimab. All receptors derive from an adult with an advanced solid tumor such as melanoma, head and neck, liver or kidney cancer.

As DNA, the CDR3 is TGTGCCAGCTGGACCGGGGCGTTAAATCAGCCCCAGCATTTT. This sequence encodes CASWTGALNQPQHF. The gene calls are TRBV9 and TRBJ1-5; TRBD1 is a possible D gene (5 bases). With 7 bases removed from V and 4 bases from J, the gap between germline ends came to 15 bases. Per germline, CDR1 SGDLS and CDR2 YYNGEE. CDR3 length equals 14 residues.

In its sample, this clone was seen once. V usage is TRBV11-2 and J usage is TRBJ2-1; 7 positions agree with TRBD2. V was pared by 5 bases and J by 1 base, with 11 bases of the junction left unmatched. There are 17 residues in the CDR3. Germline V gene data show CDR1 as SGHAT and CDR2 as FQNNGV. This chain's CDR3 is CASSPPPSGNSYNEQFF. CDR3 bases: TGTGCCAGCAGCCCACCACCTAGCGGCAATTCCTACAATGAGCAGTTCTTC.

This clone ranks as medium-sized (0.01 to 0.1%). The chain carries TRBV5-4 and TRBJ1-4; 7 nucleotides line up with TRBD1. The CDR3 totals 15 residues. With V trimmed by 4 bases and J by 6 bases, 9 bases remained unmatched. Per germline, CDR1 SGHNT and CDR2 YYREEE (reference sequence). Here the CDR3 reads CASSTNRGLDEKLFF. The CDR3 nucleotides are TGTGCCAGCAGCACGAACAGGGGTCTTGATGAAAAACTGTTTTTT.

The CDR3 region is CASSEMRYEQYF. The CDR3 coding sequence is TGTGCCAGCAGTGAAATGAGGTACGAGCAGTACTTC. The chain joins TRBV2 to TRBJ2-7, with D unclear. Germline lookup yields CDR1 SNHLY and CDR2 FYNNEI. CDR3 size: 12 residues. The V gene lost 2 bases and the J gene lost 4 bases, with 6 bases spanning the gap.